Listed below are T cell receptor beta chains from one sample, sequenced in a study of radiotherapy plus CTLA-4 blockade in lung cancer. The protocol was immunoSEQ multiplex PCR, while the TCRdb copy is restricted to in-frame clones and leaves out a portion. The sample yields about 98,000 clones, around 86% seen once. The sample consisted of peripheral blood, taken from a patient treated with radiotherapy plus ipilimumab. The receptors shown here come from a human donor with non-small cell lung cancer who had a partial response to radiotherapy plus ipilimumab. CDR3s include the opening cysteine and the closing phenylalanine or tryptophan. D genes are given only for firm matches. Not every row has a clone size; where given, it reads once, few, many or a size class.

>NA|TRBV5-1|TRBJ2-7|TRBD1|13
CASSTSDRAEQYF
TGCGCCAGCAGCACGTCGGACAGGGCCGAGCAGTACTTC
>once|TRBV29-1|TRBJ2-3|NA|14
CSVEGGHSGGTQYF
TGCAGCGTTGAGGGGGGGCACTCAGGCGGTACGCAGTATTTT
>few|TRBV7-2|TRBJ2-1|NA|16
CASAPLGAAFYNEQFF
TGTGCCAGCGCCCCGCTGGGGGCGGCCTTCTACAATGAGCAGTTCTTC
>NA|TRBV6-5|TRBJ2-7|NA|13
CASKVGGDYEQYF
TGTGCCAGCAAGGTGGGGGGAGACTACGAGCAGTACTTC
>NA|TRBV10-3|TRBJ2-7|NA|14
CAIKPRTDSYEQYF
TGTGCCATCAAGCCTCGGACAGACTCCTACGAGCAGTACTTC
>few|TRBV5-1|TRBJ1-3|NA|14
CASSLAGSGNTIYF
TGCGCCAGCAGCTTGGCGGGCTCTGGAAACACCATATATTTT
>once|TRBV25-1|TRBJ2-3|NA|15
CASSEPLMVADTQYF
TGTGCCAGCAGTGAACCCCTGATGGTAGCAGATACGCAGTATTTT
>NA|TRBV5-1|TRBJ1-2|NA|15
CASSSYSGGGNGYTF
TGCGCCAGCAGCTCATATTCTGGGGGGGGCAATGGCTACACCTTC
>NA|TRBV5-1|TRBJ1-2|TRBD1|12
CASSPDRDGYTF
TGCGCCAGCAGCCCGGACAGGGATGGCTACACCTTC
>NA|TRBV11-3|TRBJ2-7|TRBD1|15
CASSFGTGGIYEQYF
TGTGCCAGCAGCTTTGGGACAGGGGGTATTTACGAGCAGTACTTC
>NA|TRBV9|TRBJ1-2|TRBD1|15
CASRDRDRGTGGYTF
TGTGCCAGCAGAGATCGGGACAGGGGAACGGGTGGCTACACCTTC
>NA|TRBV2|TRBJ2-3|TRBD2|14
CASSLRTSKDTQYF
TGTGCCAGCAGTCTTAGGACTAGTAAAGATACGCAGTATTTT
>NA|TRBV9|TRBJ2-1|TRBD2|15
CASSGRTSGSNEQFF
TGTGCCAGCAGCGGGAGGACTAGCGGGAGTAATGAGCAGTTCTTC
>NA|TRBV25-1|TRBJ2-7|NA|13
CASQNRVIGEQYF
TGTGCCAGCCAAAACAGGGTTATCGGCGAGCAGTACTTC
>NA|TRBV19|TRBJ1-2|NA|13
CASNPTGTYGYTF
TGTGCCAGCAACCCTACCGGGACTTATGGCTACACCTTC
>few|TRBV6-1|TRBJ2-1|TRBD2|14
CASSHGLAGNEQFF
TGTGCCAGCAGCCACGGACTAGCGGGCAATGAGCAGTTCTTC
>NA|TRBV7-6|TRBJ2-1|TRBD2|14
CASSLSSGTGEQFF
TGTGCCAGCAGCTTATCGAGCGGGACTGGTGAGCAGTTCTTC
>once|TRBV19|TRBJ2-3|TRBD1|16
CASSGRDRGLSDTQYF
TGTGCCAGTAGTGGCCGGGACAGGGGTCTATCAGATACGCAGTATTTT
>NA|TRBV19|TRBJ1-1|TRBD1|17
CASSIAQRQGTDTEAFF
TGTGCCAGTAGTATAGCCCAACGACAGGGAACGGACACTGAAGCTTTCTTT
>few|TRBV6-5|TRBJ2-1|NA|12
CASRGPHGEQFF
TGTGCCAGCCGAGGCCCCCACGGGGAGCAGTTCTTC
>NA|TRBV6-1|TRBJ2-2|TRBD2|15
CASRGLAGDTGELFF
TGTGCCAGCAGGGGACTAGCGGGAGACACCGGGGAGCTGTTTTTT
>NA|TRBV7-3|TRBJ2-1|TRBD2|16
CASSLGPGLAGDEQFF
TGTGCCAGCAGCTTAGGCCCGGGACTAGCGGGAGATGAGCAGTTCTTC
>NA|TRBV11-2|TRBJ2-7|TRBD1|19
CASSPHSGTGPLLNYEQYF
TGTGCCAGCAGCCCGCACTCCGGGACAGGCCCCCTTCTTAACTACGAGCAGTACTTC
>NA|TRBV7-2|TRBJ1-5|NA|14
CASSSRGGDQPQHF
TGTGCCAGCAGCTCGAGAGGGGGGGACCAGCCCCAGCATTTT
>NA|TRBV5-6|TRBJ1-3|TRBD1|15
CASSLKDRDGNTIYF
TGTGCCAGCAGCTTAAAGGACAGGGATGGAAACACCATATATTTT
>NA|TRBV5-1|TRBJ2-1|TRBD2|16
CASSLDPGGSYNEQFF
TGCGCCAGCAGCTTGGATCCGGGAGGCTCCTACAATGAGCAGTTCTTC
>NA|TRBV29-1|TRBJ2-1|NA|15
CSVWGKAGAVTEQFF
TGCAGCGTGTGGGGGAAGGCAGGGGCAGTGACTGAGCAGTTCTTC
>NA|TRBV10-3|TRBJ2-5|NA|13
CATQFRGQETQYF
TGTGCCACCCAGTTTAGAGGTCAAGAGACCCAGTACTTC
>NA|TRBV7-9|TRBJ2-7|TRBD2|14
CASSLGLAAEKRYF
TGTGCCAGCAGCTTAGGACTAGCGGCGGAAAAACGGTACTTC
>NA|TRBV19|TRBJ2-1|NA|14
CASSAGREDNEQFF
TGTGCCAGTAGTGCGGGACGGGAAGACAATGAGCAGTTCTTC
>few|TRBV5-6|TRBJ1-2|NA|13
CASSYEGYYGYTF
TGTGCCAGCTCCTACGAGGGTTATTATGGCTACACCTTC
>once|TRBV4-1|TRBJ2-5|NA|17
CASSQGGRGRGQETQYF
TGCGCCAGCAGCCAGGGAGGGAGGGGCAGGGGACAAGAGACCCAGTACTTC
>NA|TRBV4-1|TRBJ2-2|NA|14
CASTLAEGGGELFF
TGCGCCAGCACGCTAGCGGAGGGGGGCGGGGAGCTGTTTTTT
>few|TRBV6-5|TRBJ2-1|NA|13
CATSRTAYNEQFF
TGTGCCACTTCCCGGACAGCTTACAATGAGCAGTTCTTC
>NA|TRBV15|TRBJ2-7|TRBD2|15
CATSREASGRSEQYF
TGTGCCACCAGCAGAGAGGCTAGCGGGAGATCCGAGCAGTACTTC
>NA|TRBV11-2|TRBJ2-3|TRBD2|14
CASSLATSGDTQYF
TGTGCCAGCAGCTTAGCGACTAGCGGTGATACGCAGTATTTT
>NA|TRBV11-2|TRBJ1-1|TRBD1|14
CASSLFRGTTEAFF
TGTGCCAGCAGCTTATTCAGGGGGACCACTGAAGCTTTCTTT
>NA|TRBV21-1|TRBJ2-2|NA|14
CASRGDRGIGELFF
TGTGCCAGCAGAGGGGACAGGGGGATCGGGGAGCTGTTTTTT
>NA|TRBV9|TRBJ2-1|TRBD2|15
CASSVTSGGYNEQFF
TGTGCCAGCAGCGTGACTAGCGGAGGCTACAATGAGCAGTTCTTC
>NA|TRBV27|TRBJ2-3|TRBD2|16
CASSPKGTSGTDTQYF
TGTGCCAGCAGCCCGAAGGGGACTAGCGGCACAGATACGCAGTATTTT
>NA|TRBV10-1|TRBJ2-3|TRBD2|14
CASGGTGGADTQYF
TGCGCCAGCGGAGGAACGGGAGGGGCAGATACGCAGTATTTT
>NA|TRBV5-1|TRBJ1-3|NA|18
CASSLRSMSSSTGNTIYF
TGCGCCAGCAGCTTGCGGAGTATGAGTTCAAGCACTGGAAACACCATATATTTT
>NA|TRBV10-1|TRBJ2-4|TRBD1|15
CAPSGGTGAKNIQYF
TGCGCCCCATCTGGGGGGACAGGGGCCAAAAACATTCAGTACTTC
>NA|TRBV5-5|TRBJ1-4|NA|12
CASSFQGEKLFF
TGTGCCAGCAGCTTTCAGGGGGAAAAACTGTTTTTT
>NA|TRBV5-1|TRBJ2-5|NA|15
CASSLEAGDWETQYF
TGCGCCAGCAGCTTGGAGGCAGGGGATTGGGAGACCCAGTACTTC
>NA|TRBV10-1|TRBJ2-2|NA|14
CASSEHLNTGELFF
TGCGCCAGCAGTGAACACCTGAACACCGGGGAGCTGTTTTTT
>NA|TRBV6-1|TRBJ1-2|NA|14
CASSEEGSNYGYTF
TGTGCCAGCAGTGAGGAGGGGTCAAACTATGGCTACACCTTC
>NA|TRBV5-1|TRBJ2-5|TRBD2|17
CASSSPHLAGAKETQYF
TGCGCCAGCAGCTCACCTCACCTAGCGGGGGCGAAAGAGACCCAGTACTTC
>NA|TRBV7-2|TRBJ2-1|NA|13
CASSLAGRAEQFF
TGTGCCAGCAGCTTAGCGGGCAGGGCCGAGCAGTTCTTC
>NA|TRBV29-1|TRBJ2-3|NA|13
CSVEAGGTDTQYF
TGCAGCGTTGAAGCGGGAGGCACAGATACGCAGTATTTT
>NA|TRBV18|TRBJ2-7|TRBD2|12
CASSPGGDEQYF
TGTGCCAGCTCACCAGGGGGGGACGAGCAGTACTTC
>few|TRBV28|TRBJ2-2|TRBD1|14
CASRGDSNTGELFF
TGTGCCAGCAGGGGGGACAGTAACACCGGGGAGCTGTTTTTT
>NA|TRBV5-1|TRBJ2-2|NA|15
CASSLTGSSTGELFF
TGCGCCAGCAGCTTAACAGGGAGTAGCACCGGGGAGCTGTTTTTT
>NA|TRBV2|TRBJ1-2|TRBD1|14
CATSRQGSNYGYTF
TGTGCCACCTCTCGACAGGGTTCTAACTATGGCTACACCTTC